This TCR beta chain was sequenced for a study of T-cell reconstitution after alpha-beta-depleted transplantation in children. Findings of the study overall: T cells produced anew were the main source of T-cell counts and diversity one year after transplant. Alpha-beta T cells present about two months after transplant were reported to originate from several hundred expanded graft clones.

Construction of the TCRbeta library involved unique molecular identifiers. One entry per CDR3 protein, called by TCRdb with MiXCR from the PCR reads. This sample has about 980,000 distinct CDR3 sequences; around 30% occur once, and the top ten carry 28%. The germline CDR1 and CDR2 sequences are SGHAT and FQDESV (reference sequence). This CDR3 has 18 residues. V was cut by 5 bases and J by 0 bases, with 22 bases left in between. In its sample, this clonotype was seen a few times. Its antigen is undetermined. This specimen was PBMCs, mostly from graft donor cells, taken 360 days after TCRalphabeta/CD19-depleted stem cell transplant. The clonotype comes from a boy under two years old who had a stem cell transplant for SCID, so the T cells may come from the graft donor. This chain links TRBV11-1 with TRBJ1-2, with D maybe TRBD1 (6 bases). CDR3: CASSPIGGDTKANYGYTF. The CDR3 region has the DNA TGTGCCAGCAGCCCCATAGGCGGGGACACCAAAGCTAACTATGGCTACACCTTC.